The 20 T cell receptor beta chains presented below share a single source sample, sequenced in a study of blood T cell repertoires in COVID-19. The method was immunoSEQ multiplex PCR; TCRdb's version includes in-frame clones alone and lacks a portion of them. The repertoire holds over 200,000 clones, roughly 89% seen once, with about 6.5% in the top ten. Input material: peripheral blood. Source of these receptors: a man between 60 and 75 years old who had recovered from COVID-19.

The CDR3 loop is CASSIVAEHHNEQFF. CDR3 nucleotide sequence: TGTGCCAGTAGTATAGTGGCGGAGCACCACAATGAGCAGTTCTTC. The chain joins TRBV19 to TRBJ2-1; the D is unclear. V was shortened by 1 base and J by 5 bases, with 12 bases between the two germline ends. Germline assignment: CDR1 LNHDA and CDR2 SQIVND (reference sequence). The CDR3 has 15 amino acids.

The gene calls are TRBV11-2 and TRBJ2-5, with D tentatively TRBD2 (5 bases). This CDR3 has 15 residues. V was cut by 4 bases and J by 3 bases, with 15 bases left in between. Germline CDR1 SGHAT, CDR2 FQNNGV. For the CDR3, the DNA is TGTGCCAGCAGCTCTGGACTGACCCAGAAAGAGACCCAGTACTTC. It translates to CASSSGLTQKETQYF.

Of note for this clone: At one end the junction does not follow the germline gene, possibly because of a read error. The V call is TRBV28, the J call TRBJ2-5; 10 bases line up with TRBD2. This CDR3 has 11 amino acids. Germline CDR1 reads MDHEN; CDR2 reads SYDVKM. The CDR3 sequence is CTSGVQETQYF. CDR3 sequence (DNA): TGCACTAGCGGGGTCCAAGAGACCCAGTACTTC.

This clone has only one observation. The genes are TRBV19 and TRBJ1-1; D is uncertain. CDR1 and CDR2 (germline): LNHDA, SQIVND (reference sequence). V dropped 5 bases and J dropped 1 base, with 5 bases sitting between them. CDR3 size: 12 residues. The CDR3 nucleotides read TGTGCCAGTAGTTATAGGAACACTGAAGCTTTCTTT. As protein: CASSYRNTEAFF.

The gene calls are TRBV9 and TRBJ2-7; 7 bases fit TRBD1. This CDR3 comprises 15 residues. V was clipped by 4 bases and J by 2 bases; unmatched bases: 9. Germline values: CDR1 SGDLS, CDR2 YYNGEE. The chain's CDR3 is CASSPTRDSPYEQYF. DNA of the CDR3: TGTGCCAGCAGCCCCACCAGGGACAGTCCCTACGAGCAGTACTTC.

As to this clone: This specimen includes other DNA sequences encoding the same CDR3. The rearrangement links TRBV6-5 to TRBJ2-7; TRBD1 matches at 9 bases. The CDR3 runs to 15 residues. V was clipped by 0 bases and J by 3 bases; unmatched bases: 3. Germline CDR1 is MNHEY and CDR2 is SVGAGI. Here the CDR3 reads CASSYSGTGFYEQYF. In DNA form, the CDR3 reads TGTGCCAGCAGTTACTCCGGGACAGGGTTCTACGAGCAGTACTTC.

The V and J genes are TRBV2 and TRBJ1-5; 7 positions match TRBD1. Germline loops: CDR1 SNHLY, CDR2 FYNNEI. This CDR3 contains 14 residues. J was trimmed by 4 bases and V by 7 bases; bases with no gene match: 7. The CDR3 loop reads CASKGAGGNQPQHF. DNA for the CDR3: TGTGCCAGCAAAGGGGCAGGGGGGAATCAGCCCCAGCATTTT.

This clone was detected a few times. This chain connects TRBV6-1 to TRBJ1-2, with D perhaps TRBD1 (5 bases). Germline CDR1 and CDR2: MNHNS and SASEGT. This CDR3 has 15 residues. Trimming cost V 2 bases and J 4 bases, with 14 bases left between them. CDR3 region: CASSEQTQGSYGYTF. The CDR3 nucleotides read TGTGCCAGCAGTGAACAGACCCAGGGCTCCTATGGCTACACCTTC.

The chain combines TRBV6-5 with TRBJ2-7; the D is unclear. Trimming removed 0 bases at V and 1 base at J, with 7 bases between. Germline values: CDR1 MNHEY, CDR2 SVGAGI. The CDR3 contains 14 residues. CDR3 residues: CASSYSLQSYEQYF. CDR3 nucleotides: TGTGCCAGCAGTTACTCTCTACAGTCCTACGAGCAGTACTTC.

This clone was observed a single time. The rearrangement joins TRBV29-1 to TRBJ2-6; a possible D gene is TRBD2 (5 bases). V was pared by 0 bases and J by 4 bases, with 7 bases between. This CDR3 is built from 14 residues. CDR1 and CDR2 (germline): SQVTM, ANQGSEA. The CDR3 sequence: CSVEEGSGANVLTF. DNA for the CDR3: TGCAGCGTTGAAGAGGGGAGCGGGGCCAACGTCCTGACTTTC.

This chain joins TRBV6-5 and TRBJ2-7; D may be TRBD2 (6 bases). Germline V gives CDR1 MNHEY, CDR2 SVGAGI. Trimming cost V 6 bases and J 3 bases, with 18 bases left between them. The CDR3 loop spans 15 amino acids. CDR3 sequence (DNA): TGTGCCAGCAGCATCGGAGGGTTGGAAATCTACGAGCAGTACTTC. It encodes CASSIGGLEIYEQYF.

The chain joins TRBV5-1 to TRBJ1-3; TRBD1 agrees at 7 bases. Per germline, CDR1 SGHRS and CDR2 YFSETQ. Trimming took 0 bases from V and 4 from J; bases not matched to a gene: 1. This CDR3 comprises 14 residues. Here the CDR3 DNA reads TGCGCCAGCAGCTTGGCGACAGGGGGAAACACCATATATTTT. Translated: CASSLATGGNTIYF. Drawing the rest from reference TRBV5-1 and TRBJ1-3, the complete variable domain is KAGVTQTPRYLIKTRGQQVTLSCSPISGHRSVSWYQQTPGQGLQFLFEYFSETQRNKGNFPGRFSGRQFSNSRSEMNVSTLELGDSALYLCASSLATGGNTIYFGEGSWLTVV.

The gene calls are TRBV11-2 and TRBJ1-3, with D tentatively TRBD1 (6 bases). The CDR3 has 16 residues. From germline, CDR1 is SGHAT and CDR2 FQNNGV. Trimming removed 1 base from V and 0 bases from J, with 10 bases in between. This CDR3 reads CASSLGGRGSGNTIYF. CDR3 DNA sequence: TGTGCCAGCAGCTTAGGGGGCAGGGGCTCTGGAAACACCATATATTTT.

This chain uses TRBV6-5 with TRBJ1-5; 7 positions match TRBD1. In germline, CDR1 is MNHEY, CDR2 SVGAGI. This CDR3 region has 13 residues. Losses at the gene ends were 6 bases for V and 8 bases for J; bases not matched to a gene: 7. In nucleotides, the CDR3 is TGTGCCAGCAGGAGGAGGGGGCTGGAGCCCCAGCATTTT. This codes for CASRRRGLEPQHF.

CDR3 DNA: TGTGCCAGTAGTATAACGGGGAGCACAGATACGCAGTATTTT. It is translated as CASSITGSTDTQYF. The chain recombines TRBV19 with TRBJ2-3; D is perhaps TRBD2 (5 bases). V lost 2 bases and J 0 bases, leaving 6 bases between the germline ends. Germline V gene lookup returns CDR1 LNHDA and CDR2 SQIVND (reference sequence). This CDR3 has 14 amino acids.

CDR3 sequence: CASSLGGPSSGNTIYF. CDR3 sequence (DNA): TGCGCCAGCAGCTTGGGAGGTCCCTCCTCTGGAAACACCATATATTTT. The chain has TRBV5-1 and TRBJ1-3; D is unresolved. Trimming shortened V by 0 bases and J by 0 bases, and 10 bases separated the two germline ends. CDR1 and CDR2 (germline): SGHRS, YFSETQ. The CDR3 is 16 residues long.

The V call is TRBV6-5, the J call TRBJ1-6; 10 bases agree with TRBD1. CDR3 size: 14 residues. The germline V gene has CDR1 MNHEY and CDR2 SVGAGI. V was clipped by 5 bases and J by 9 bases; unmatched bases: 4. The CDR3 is CASSPGTGVSPLHF. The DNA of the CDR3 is TGTGCCAGCAGTCCAGGGACAGGGGTTTCACCCCTCCACTTT.

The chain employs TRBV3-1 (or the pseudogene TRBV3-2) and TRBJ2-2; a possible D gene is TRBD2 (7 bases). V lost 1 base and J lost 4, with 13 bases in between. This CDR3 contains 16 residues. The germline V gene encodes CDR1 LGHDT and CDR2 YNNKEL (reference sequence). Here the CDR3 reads CASSQVRGGSTGELFF. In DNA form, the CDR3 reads TGTGCCAGCAGCCAAGTGAGGGGGGGCAGCACCGGGGAGCTGTTTTTT.

The CDR3 is CASRLAGGHADTQYF. DNA of the CDR3: TGTGCCAGCAGACTAGCGGGGGGGCACGCAGATACGCAGTATTTT. The chain has TRBV6-5 and TRBJ2-3, with 13 nucleotides matching TRBD2. Germline V CDR1 and CDR2: MNHEY, SVGAGI. V gave up 6 bases and J gave up 4 bases; unmatched junction bases: 4. The length of the CDR3 is 15 residues.

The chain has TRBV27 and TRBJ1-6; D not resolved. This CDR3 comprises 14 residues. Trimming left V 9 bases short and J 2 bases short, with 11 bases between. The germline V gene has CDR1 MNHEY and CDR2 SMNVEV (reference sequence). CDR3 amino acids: CASRGYPYNSPLHF. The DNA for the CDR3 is TGTGCCAGTAGAGGGTACCCCTATAATTCACCCCTCCACTTT.